These 5 T cell receptor beta chains came from one sample sequenced in a study of Ad26.COV2.S vaccination and SARS-CoV-2 variants. Generated by immunoSEQ multiplex PCR, the TCRdb table keeps only in-frame clones and is missing some. The sample yields some 520,000 clones, around nine tenths seen once. Specified treatment: over 15 received Ad26.COV2.S at low or high dose, single or two shots; 5 received placebo; per-sample allocation not given. Specimens were obtained on day 63 following the first vaccine or placebo injection. This specimen was peripheral blood, taken in a trial of Ad26.COV2.S vaccine versus placebo. The receptors shown here come from a person between 18 and 60 years old who received the Ad26.COV2.S COVID-19 vaccine or a placebo.

The chain joins TRBV28 to TRBJ2-3, with 7 bases fitting TRBD2. The V gene's germline CDR1 is MDHEN and CDR2 SYDVKM. Trimming cost V 6 bases and J 3 bases; bases outside gene matches: 6. CDR3 size: 14 residues. CDR3 loop: CASRLAGITDTQYF. CDR3 DNA: TGTGCCAGCAGGTTAGCGGGTATAACAGATACGCAGTATTTT.

The gene calls are TRBV27 and TRBJ1-6; perhaps TRBD1 as D (5 bases). Germline V gene data show CDR1 as MNHEY and CDR2 as SMNVEV (reference sequence). The length of the CDR3 is 16 residues. V was trimmed by 2 bases and J by 7 bases, leaving 15 bases between them. For the CDR3, the DNA is TGTGCCAGCAGTTTACGTCAGGGCGCTCGCAATTCACCCCTCCACTTT. This translates into CASSLRQGARNSPLHF.

The V call is TRBV19, the J call TRBJ2-5; 16 bases map to TRBD2. The V segment lost 6 bases and the J segment 4 bases; nucleotides outside the gene matches: 5. CDR1 is LNHDA and CDR2 is SQIVND in the germline V gene (reference sequence). The CDR3 totals 16 residues. CDR3 loop: CASSLGLAGGPETQYF. The CDR3 DNA is TGTGCCAGTAGCCTGGGACTAGCGGGAGGGCCAGAGACCCAGTACTTC. Full variable domain (missing parts from reference TRBV19 and TRBJ2-5): DGGITQSPKYLFRKEGQNVTLSCEQNLNHDAMYWYRQDPGQGLRLIYYSQIVNDFQKGDIAEGYSVSREKKESFPLTVTSAQKNPTAFYLCASSLGLAGGPETQYFGPGTRLLVL.

The chain links TRBV30 to TRBJ1-5; TRBD1 aligns across 8 bases. There are 13 residues in the CDR3. J lost 8 bases, V lost 0 bases, and 3 bases had no gene match. The germline CDR1 and CDR2 sequences are GTSNPN and SVGIG (reference sequence). This CDR3 reads CAWSVNRGEPQHF. The CDR3 DNA follows: TGTGCCTGGAGTGTAAACAGGGGGGAGCCCCAGCATTTT.

In this sample, this clone turned up once. V usage is TRBV7-9 and J usage is TRBJ1-2, with D unresolved. Germline V lookup: CDR1 SEHNR, CDR2 FQNEAQ (reference sequence). V was shortened by 0 bases and J by 3 bases, with 8 bases between the two germline ends. CDR3 length equals 14 residues. For the CDR3, the DNA is TGTGCCAGCAGCTTAGCATGGGCGGACTATGGCTACACCTTC. Protein product: CASSLAWADYGYTF.